A single sample gave rise to the 10 T cell receptor beta chains below, sequenced in a study of post-analysis software for immune sequencing data. No antigen has been identified for these receptors. Regarding the study as a whole: Patients had higher frequencies than controls of a few TRBV segments, including TRBV5-6, TRBV5-1 and TRBV20-1.

Prepared TCR beta cDNA libraries contained unique molecular identifiers. TCRdb processed the PCR reads anew with MiXCR; each CDR3 protein has one entry. The sample includes approximately 150,000 distinct CDR3 sequences, roughly 31% seen only once; the top ten take more than 1.3%. The sequenced material came from blood. The source of these receptors is a girl between 10 and 17 years old with multiple sclerosis.

This clonotype occurred many times. V is TRBV24-1 and J is TRBJ1-2; no reliable D call. Trimming took 0 bases from V and 7 from J, leaving 5 bases between them. Germline V gene lookup returns CDR1 KGHDR and CDR2 SFDVKD. The CDR3 length is 12 residues. The CDR3 is CATSDLVGGYTF. The CDR3 coding sequence is TGTGCCACCAGTGATTTGGTGGGTGGCTACACCTTC.

The chain carries TRBV6-1 and TRBJ1-5; D is ambiguous. The V and J ends lost 4 bases and 1 base respectively, with 8 bases between them. The CDR3 consists of 14 residues. Germline-derived CDR1 and CDR2 are MNHNS and SASEGT. This CDR3 is CASSAPYSNQPQHF. The CDR3 DNA is TGTGCCAGCAGTGCCCCCTACAGCAATCAGCCCCAGCATTTT.

This clonotype was counted between two and nine times. The chain is built from TRBV27 and TRBJ2-1; D uncertain. V lost 2 bases, J lost 5 bases, and 4 bases lay in between. The CDR3 is 12 amino acids. Looked up from germline, CDR1 is MNHEY and CDR2 is SMNVEV (reference sequence). CDR3 nucleotides: TGTGCCAGCAGTTTAAACAACAATGAGCAGTTCTTC. It codes for CASSLNNNEQFF.

This clonotype was observed a few times. The rearrangement links TRBV29-1 to TRBJ2-2, with 10 bases lining up with TRBD2. CDR1 is SQVTM, CDR2 ANQGSEA, per germline. The CDR3 runs 15 residues. Trimming cost V 6 bases and J 1 base; bases outside gene matches: 5. In DNA form, the CDR3 reads TGCAGCGTCGAACTAGCGGGGAGGAACACCGGGGAGCTGTTTTTT. Translated: CSVELAGRNTGELFF.

This chain joins TRBV7-9 and TRBJ2-7, with 8 positions matching TRBD1. Germline CDR1 is SEHNR and CDR2 is FQNEAQ (reference sequence). The CDR3 length is 14 residues. With 6 bases clipped from V and 2 bases from J, the junction kept 6 bases outside the gene matches. DNA for the CDR3: TGTGCCAGCAGGCGACAGGGGAATACCTACGAGCAGTACTTC. It translates to CASRRQGNTYEQYF. The entire variable domain, with the rest obtained from reference TRBV7-9 and TRBJ2-7, is as follows: DTGVSQNPRHKITKRGQNVTFRCDPISEHNRLYWYRQTLGQGPEFLTYFQNEAQLEKSRLLSDRFSAERPKGSFSTLEIQRTEQGDSAMYLCASRRQGNTYEQYFGPGTRLTVT.

Concerning this clonotype: Since a much larger clone is just one base distant, this may be a read error. The DNA for the CDR3 is TGTGCCAGCAGTTTTTGGGGGTCCTACGAGCAGTACTTC. Translation: CASSFWGSYEQYF. The chain uses TRBV12-3 or TRBV12-4 and TRBJ2-7; either TRBD1 or TRBD2 may supply D (5 bases each). Trimming stripped 3 bases from V and 1 base from J, with 7 bases between. This CDR3 has 13 residues.

This clonotype was seen many times. V and J are TRBV25-1 and TRBJ1-6; possible D gene TRBD1, 5 bases. In germline, CDR1 is MGHDK, CDR2 SYGVNS. Deletions cut 6 bases from V and 9 bases from J, with 15 bases between. The CDR3 totals 14 residues. The CDR3: CASRDDMGPSPLHF. CDR3 coding DNA: TGTGCCAGCAGGGACGACATGGGACCTTCACCCCTCCACTTT.

Regarding this clonotype: This may stem from a read error, because a much larger clone lies one nucleotide away. The chain employs TRBV5-6 and TRBJ2-5; 8 bases line up with TRBD1. Per the germline V gene, CDR1 is SGHDT and CDR2 is YYEEEE. CDR3 length: 15 amino acids. Germline trimming cut 0 bases from V and 11 bases from J; bases unmatched to any gene: 12. CDR3 protein: CASSLAHRGNNEQYF. The CDR3 region has the DNA TGTGCCAGCAGCTTGGCCCACAGGGGGAACAATGAGCAGTACTTC.

This clonotype was seen repeatedly, ten times or more. The chain couples TRBV27 to TRBJ1-1; D is uncertain. Germline V CDR1 and CDR2: MNHEY, SMNVEV (reference sequence). The ends were cut back, 7 bases at V and 1 base at J, with 10 bases in the middle. This CDR3 contains 13 residues. DNA for the CDR3: TGTGCCAGCAAGCCCCCAGAGAACACTGAAGCTTTCTTT. This sequence encodes CASKPPENTEAFF.

The sample holds many counts of this clonotype. One junction end does not reproduce the germline sequence, and a read error may be involved. The rearrangement links TRBV20-1 to TRBJ2-5; possible D gene TRBD2, 5 bases. Germline V CDR1 and CDR2: DFQATT, SNEGSKA (reference sequence). The CDR3 spans 15 residues. The CDR3 here is CSARGQRAGSETQYF. CDR3 coding DNA: TGCAGTGCCAGAGGGCAGAGAGCCGGGTCGGAGACCCAGTACTTC.